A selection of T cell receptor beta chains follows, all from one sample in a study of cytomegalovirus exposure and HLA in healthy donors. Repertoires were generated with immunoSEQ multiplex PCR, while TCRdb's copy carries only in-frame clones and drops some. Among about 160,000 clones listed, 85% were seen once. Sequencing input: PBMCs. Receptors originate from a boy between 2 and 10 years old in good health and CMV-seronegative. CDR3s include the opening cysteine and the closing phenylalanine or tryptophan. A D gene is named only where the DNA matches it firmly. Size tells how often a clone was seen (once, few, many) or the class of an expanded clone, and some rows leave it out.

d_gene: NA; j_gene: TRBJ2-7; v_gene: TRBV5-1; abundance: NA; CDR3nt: TGCGCCAGCAGTCGGGACGGGAGCTACGAGCAGTACTTC; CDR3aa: CASSRDGSYEQYF
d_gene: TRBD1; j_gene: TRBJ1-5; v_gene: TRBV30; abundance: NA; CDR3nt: TGTGCCTGGGAACAGGGGAGCAATCAGCCCCAGCATTTT; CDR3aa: CAWEQGSNQPQHF
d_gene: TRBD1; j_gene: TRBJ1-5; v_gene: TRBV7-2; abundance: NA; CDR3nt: TGTGCCAGCAGTCCCACAGGGGGCGGCAATCAGCCCCAGCATTTT; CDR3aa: CASSPTGGGNQPQHF
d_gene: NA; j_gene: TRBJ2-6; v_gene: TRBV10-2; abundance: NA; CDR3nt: TGCGCCAGCAGTGAGTCCGCTAATCCCATATCGGGGGCCAACGTCCTGACTTTC; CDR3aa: CASSESANPISGANVLTF
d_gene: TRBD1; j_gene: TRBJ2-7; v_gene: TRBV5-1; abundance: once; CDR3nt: TGCGCCAGCCGCCCCGGGACAGGGTTCTACGAGCAGTACTTC; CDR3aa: CASRPGTGFYEQYF
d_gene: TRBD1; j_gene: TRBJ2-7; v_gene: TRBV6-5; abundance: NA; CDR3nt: TGTGCCAGCTCCCCGAGGGACAGGGGAGGCGAGCAGTACTTC; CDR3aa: CASSPRDRGGEQYF
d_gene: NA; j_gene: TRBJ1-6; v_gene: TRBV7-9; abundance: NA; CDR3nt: TGTGCCAGCGGGGGGGGTGGGAGGAATTCACCCCTCCACTTT; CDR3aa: CASGGGGRNSPLHF
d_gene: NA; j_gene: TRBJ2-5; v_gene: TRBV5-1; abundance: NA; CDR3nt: TGCGCCAGCAGTTCAGGGAGCGGGGAGACCCAGTACTTC; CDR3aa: CASSSGSGETQYF
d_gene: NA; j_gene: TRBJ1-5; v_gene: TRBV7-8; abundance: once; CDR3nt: TGTGCCAGCAGCTTAGCCGGGACACAAACTCAGCCCCAGCATTTT; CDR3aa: CASSLAGTQTQPQHF
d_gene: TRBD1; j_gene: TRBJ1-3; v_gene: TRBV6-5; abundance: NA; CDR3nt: TGTGCCAGCAGTATGCGGACAGGGGGCGAAAACACCATATATTTT; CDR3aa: CASSMRTGGENTIYF
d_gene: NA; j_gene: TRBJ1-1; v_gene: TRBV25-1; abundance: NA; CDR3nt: TGTGCCAGCAGTGAATCCCGGGGATTGAACACTGAAGCTTTCTTT; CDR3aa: CASSESRGLNTEAFF
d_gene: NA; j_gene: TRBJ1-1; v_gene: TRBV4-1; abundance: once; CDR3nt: TGCGCCAGCAGCCGTGGACTGCTGCGGGAGCGAGCTTTCTTT; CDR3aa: CASSRGLLRERAFF
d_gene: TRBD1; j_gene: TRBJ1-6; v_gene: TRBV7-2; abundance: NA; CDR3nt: TGTGCCAGCAGCTGGGGACAGTACTATAATTCACCCCTCCACTTT; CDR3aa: CASSWGQYYNSPLHF
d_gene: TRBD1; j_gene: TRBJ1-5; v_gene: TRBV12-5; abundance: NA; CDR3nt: TGTGCTAGTAACCAGGGGGGCAATCAGCCCCAGCATTTT; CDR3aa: CASNQGGNQPQHF
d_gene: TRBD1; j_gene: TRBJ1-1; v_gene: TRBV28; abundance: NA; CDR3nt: TGTGCCGGGCAGGGGGACAGCACTGAAGCTTTCTTT; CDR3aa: CAGQGDSTEAFF
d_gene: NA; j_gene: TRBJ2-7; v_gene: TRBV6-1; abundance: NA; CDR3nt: TGTGCCAGCACCTCGGGACTGAGCTACGAGCAGTACTTC; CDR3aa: CASTSGLSYEQYF
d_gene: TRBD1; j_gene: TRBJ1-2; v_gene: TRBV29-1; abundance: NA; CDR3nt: TGCAGCGTCACGACAGGGGACCATGGCTACACCTTC; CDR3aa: CSVTTGDHGYTF
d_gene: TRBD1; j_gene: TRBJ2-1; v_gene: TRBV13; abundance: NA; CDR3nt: TGTGCCAGCAGCCCGGGACAGGGCGGATGGAATGAGCAGTTCTTC; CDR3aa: CASSPGQGGWNEQFF
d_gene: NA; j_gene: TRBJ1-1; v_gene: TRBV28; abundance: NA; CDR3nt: TGTGCCAGCAGGGCCAAATCCAACACTGAAGCTTTCTTT; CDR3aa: CASRAKSNTEAFF
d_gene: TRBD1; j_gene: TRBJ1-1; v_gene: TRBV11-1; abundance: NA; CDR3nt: TGTGCCAGCAGCTCCGGGACAGGGAATGGGGACCTTGAAGCTTTCTTT; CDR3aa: CASSSGTGNGDLEAFF
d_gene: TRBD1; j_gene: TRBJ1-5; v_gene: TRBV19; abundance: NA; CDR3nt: TGTGCCAGTAGTCCACCCCCCAGGGGGACCTGGGGCGATCAGCCCCAGCATTTT; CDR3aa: CASSPPPRGTWGDQPQHF
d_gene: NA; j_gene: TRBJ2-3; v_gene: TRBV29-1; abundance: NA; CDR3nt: TGCAGCGTTGGAAGGGGGTATACGCAGTATTTT; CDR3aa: CSVGRGYTQYF
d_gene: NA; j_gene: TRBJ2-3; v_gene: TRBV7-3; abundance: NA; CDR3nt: TGTGCCAGCAGCCCAGGGCAGGGCACAGATACGCAGTATTTT; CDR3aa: CASSPGQGTDTQYF
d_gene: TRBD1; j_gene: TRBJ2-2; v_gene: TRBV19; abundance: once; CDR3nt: TGTGCCAGTTGGGGACAGGGTTTCGGCGGGGAGCTGTTTTTT; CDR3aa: CASWGQGFGGELFF
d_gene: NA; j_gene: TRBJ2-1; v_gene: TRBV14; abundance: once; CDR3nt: TGTGCCAGCAGCCACGGGAAGGATGAGCAGTTCTTC; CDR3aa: CASSHGKDEQFF
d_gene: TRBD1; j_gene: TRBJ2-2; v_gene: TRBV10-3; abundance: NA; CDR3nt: TGTGCCATCAGTGAGTCAAGGGGGCCAAAGACCGGGGAGCTGTTTTTT; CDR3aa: CAISESRGPKTGELFF
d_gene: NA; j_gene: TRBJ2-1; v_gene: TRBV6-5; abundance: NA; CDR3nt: TGTGCCAGCCGGGAGATAGGGCCCTACAATGAGCAGTTCTTC; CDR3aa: CASREIGPYNEQFF
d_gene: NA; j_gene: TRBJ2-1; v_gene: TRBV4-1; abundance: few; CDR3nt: TGCGCCAGCAGCCAAGGTTTGACAGGAGCCTACAATGAGCAGTTCTTC; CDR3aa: CASSQGLTGAYNEQFF
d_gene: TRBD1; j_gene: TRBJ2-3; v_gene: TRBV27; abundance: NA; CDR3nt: TGTGCCAGCGGGGACAGGATAGCTAGCACAGATACGCAGTATTTT; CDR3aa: CASGDRIASTDTQYF
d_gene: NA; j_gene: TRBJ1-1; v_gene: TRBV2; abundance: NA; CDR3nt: TGTGCCAGCAGGGCTGGGGGGGCTTTGAACACTGAAGCTTTCTTT; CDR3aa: CASRAGGALNTEAFF
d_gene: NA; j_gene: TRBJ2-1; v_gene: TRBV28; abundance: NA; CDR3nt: TGTGCCAGCAGTTCCCCCGGGGGCTCCTACAATGAGCAGTTCTTC; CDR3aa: CASSSPGGSYNEQFF